This T cell receptor (beta chain) was documented in a study of regulatory T cells in long-lasting Graves disease. Regarding the study as a whole: A greater number of public clonotypes (about 2,900) was shared by persistent patients than by new patients (around 960).

Time point here: newly diagnosed GD, antithyroid drugs for less than 3 months. The TCR library was made from RNA extracted from PBMCs. Libraries of TCR beta came from iRepertoire HTBI primers plus Arm-PCR of CDR3 regions. TCRdb called the multiplex PCR reads again in MiXCR, with one record for every CDR3 protein. The sample records under 300,000 distinct CDR3 sequences, 18% being singletons. This clonotype was recorded a few times. Antigen: not known. V lost 4 bases to trimming and J lost 2 bases, with 14 bases between them. The CDR3 is 15 residues long. Germline CDR1 is LGHDT and CDR2 is YNNKEL (reference sequence). Another study also made use of these data, one on T cells in Graves' hyperthyroidism and ophthalmopathy. That source notes: Exclusions: uncontrolled infection, other autoimmune disease, pregnancy, lactation.

This material consisted of peripheral blood mononuclear cells (PBMCs), taken at new diagnosis, from a patient treated with antithyroid drugs. This clonotype was obtained from a woman aged 25 to 39 with Graves disease. The rearrangement uses TRBV3-1 and TRBJ2-5; unclear D gene. Written as DNA, the CDR3 is TGTGCCAGCAGCCTCCTTAGGGCAAAACAAGAGACCCAGTACTTC. Its translation: CASSLLRAKQETQYF.